Detailed here is one T cell receptor beta chain. A read error may be the cause here, since a much bigger clone is one base away. V lost 7 bases and J 7 bases, leaving 28 bases between the germline ends. The CDR3 runs 18 residues. The V gene's germline CDR1 is KGHDR and CDR2 SFDVKD. These data come from a study of T cells in Graves' hyperthyroidism and ophthalmopathy. Template material for amplifying TCR beta CDR3 regions consisted of RNA transcripts. An initial round of RT-PCR targeting the TCR CDR3 relied on the HTBI primer set. TCRdb ran MiXCR on the multiplex PCR reads and lists one entry per CDR3 protein. The sample lists about 380,000 distinct CDR3 sequences; about 18% were seen once.

This chain links TRBV24-1 with TRBJ2-1; either TRBD1 or TRBD2 may fit D (5 bases each). The sequenced sample was blood. The source is a man aged 18 to 29 with Graves' ophthalmopathy. The CDR3 reads CATSQPGWGPTQPNEQFF. DNA of the CDR3: TGTGCCACCAGCCAGCCGGGGTGGGGCCCGACCCAGCCGAATGAGCAGTTCTTC.